The clone carrying this T cell receptor beta chain was seen many times. Antigen: not known. The data are from a study of early T cells in non-severe SARS-CoV-2 infection. Background on the study: Sequencing used unsorted whole-blood bulk RNA, so chains lack pairing.

There are 14 residues in the CDR3. Germline V gene data show CDR1 as MNHNS and CDR2 as SASEGT. V lost 1 base, J lost 2 bases, and 8 bases lay in between. The TCR library protocol attached unique molecular identifiers to the individual cDNA molecules. TCRdb passed the 5' RACE reads through MiXCR, listing each CDR3 protein once. The sample contains about 60,000 distinct CDR3 sequences, 10% to 15% of which appear only once. Study-level points and caveats: Lookups in VDJdb leaned toward anti-spike CD8 responses and missed private and CD4 specificities.

The sample consisted of whole blood. The chain combines TRBV6-1 with TRBJ1-2, with D unresolved. The TCR sequence derives from an adult who was a healthcare worker with PCR-confirmed SARS-CoV-2 infection or an uninfected control (not recorded which). CDR3: CASSEGSLNYGYTF. The CDR3 DNA follows: TGTGCCAGCAGTGAAGGGAGCCTCAACTATGGCTACACCTTC.